The present T cell receptor beta chain was sequenced within a study of neurological immune-mediated disorders. Whole-study findings and limits: Private repertoires in all groups were suggested by the absence of shared CDR3 amino acid sequences among expanded clones across subjects.

V shed 1 base and J shed 2 bases, with 11 bases lying between them. CDR3 size: 15 residues. CDR1 is SGHTA, CDR2 FQGNSA, per germline. Volunteers from a blood bank in Maryland, USA, made up the healthy controls. The cDNA was synthesized by 5'RACE incorporating 10-nucleotide random UMIs. TCRdb redid the calling of the 5' RACE reads with MiXCR, one entry per CDR3 protein. The table records under 60,000 distinct CDR3 sequences, around 25% of them present only once. This clonotype was detected ten times or more. What it binds is unknown. This sequence joins TRBV7-2 and TRBJ2-5; a possible D gene is TRBD1 (6 bases). The sample taken for sequencing was PBMCs. The receptor was isolated from a woman in her 70s in good health. This CDR3 is CASSLGGQPQETQYF. The CDR3 nucleotides are TGTGCCAGCAGCTTAGGAGGACAGCCTCAAGAGACCCAGTACTTC.